These 25 T cell receptor beta chains share one sample of origin, sequenced in a study of synovial regulatory T cells in juvenile arthritis. Assay used: immunoSEQ multiplex PCR; TCRdb lists only in-frame clones, some missing. The sample holds roughly 9,900 clones. The material sequenced was Treg cells from blood. Described subset: remaining (HLA-DR-negative) circulating blood Treg cells. The receptors stem from a donor younger than 30 with juvenile idiopathic arthritis.

The genes are TRBV28 and TRBJ2-7; as DNA is missing, the TRBD1 call by TCRdb cannot be tested. There are 15 residues in the CDR3. DNA is not recorded here. Germline V gene data show CDR1 as MDHEN and CDR2 as SYDVKM. The CDR3 sequence: CASSSGDRSLDEQYF.

The CDR3 protein is CASSIDQMDFRYGYTF. The gene calls are TRBV19 and TRBJ1-2. The CDR3 consists of 16 residues. This entry has no DNA. The germline V gene encodes CDR1 LNHDA and CDR2 SQIVND (reference sequence).

J is TRBJ1-1 and V is TRBV5-1. The CDR3 length is 14 residues. No DNA is recorded. Looked up from germline, CDR1 is SGHRS and CDR2 is YFSETQ. CDR3 sequence reads: CASSLEPGDTEAFF. The variable domain in full, with the rest retrieved from reference TRBV5-1 and TRBJ1-1, is KAGVTQTPRYLIKTRGQQVTLSCSPISGHRSVSWYQQTPGQGLQFLFEYFSETQRNKGNFPGRFSGRQFSNSRSEMNVSTLELGDSALYLCASSLEPGDTEAFFGQGTRLTVV.

The chain uses TRBV28 and TRBJ1-5. The CDR3 consists of 10 residues. Only the protein sequence is given. CDR1 and CDR2 (germline): MDHEN, SYDVKM. The CDR3 protein is CASSGRGEHF. The variable domain in full, completed from reference TRBV28 and TRBJ1-5, reads DVKVTQSSRYLVKRTGEKVFLECVQDMDHENMFWYRQDPGLGLRLIYFSYDVKMKEKGDIPEGYSVSREKKERFSLILESASTNQTSMYLCASSGRGEHFGDGTRLSIL.

This sequence joins TRBV29-1 and TRBJ2-2; TCRdb's D call of TRBD2 is untestable without DNA. CDR1 is SQVTM and CDR2 is ANQGSEA in the germline V gene. This CDR3 contains 15 residues. A DNA sequence was not provided. The CDR3 region is CSVVPGNANTGELFF.

The chain is built from TRBV2 and TRBJ2-2; no DNA is available, so the TRBD2 call from TCRdb remains unchecked. The length of the CDR3 is 11 residues. No DNA has been recorded. Germline CDR1 reads SNHLY; CDR2 reads FYNNEI. The CDR3 loop is CASSLIRELFF.

The chain couples TRBV28 to TRBJ1-2. CDR3 length: 14 residues. No DNA was logged. CDR1 is MDHEN and CDR2 is SYDVKM in the germline V gene. CDR3 sequence: CASSFQGGHYGYTF.

The genes are TRBV6-6 and TRBJ2-3. The CDR3 spans 12 residues. The protein alone is recorded here. Per the germline V gene, CDR1 is MNHNY and CDR2 is SVGAGI (reference sequence). Here the CDR3 reads CASKVSTDTQYF.

This chain connects TRBV7-9 to TRBJ1-3. This CDR3 has 14 residues. The DNA sequence is not available. Per germline, CDR1 SEHNR and CDR2 FQNEAQ (reference sequence). The CDR3 here is CASSLGDQWDTIYF.

The rearrangement uses TRBV5-4 and TRBJ2-5; TCRdb's assignment of TRBD2 cannot be checked, as there is no DNA. The CDR3 is 14 amino acids. No DNA was logged. The germline V gene encodes CDR1 SGHNT and CDR2 YYREEE (reference sequence). The CDR3 loop is CASSARSTQETQYF.

The V gene is TRBV18, the J gene TRBJ2-3; TCRdb's assignment of TRBD2 cannot be checked, as there is no DNA. Per the germline V gene, CDR1 is KGHSH and CDR2 is LQKENI. The CDR3 totals 15 residues. No DNA accompanies this entry. CDR3 in amino acids: CASSLLSGGADTQYF.

The rearrangement links TRBV5-1 to TRBJ2-7. CDR1 and CDR2 from the germline V gene are SGHRS and YFSETQ. This CDR3 comprises 15 residues. The coding DNA is unavailable. CDR3 region: CASSLGGTDSYEQYF.

The chain joins TRBV4-1 to TRBJ2-2; TCRdb's assignment of TRBD1 cannot be checked, as there is no DNA. Germline CDR1 and CDR2: MGHRA and YSYEKL. The CDR3 sequence is 18 residues long. The DNA is not on file. This CDR3 is CASSQDIGSAGFTGELFF.

This chain links TRBV5-4 with TRBJ1-5; lacking DNA, the TRBD1 call made by TCRdb goes unchecked. The germline CDR1 and CDR2 sequences are SGHNT and YYREEE (reference sequence). This CDR3 region has 13 residues. There is no recorded DNA. The CDR3 sequence is CASSGGQNQPQHF.

The chain employs TRBV5-4 and TRBJ1-2; TCRdb reports TRBD1, a call that lacks DNA to check it against. CDR3 length: 13 residues. DNA is not recorded here. CDR1 is SGHNT, CDR2 YYREEE, per germline (reference sequence). The CDR3 protein is CASSSGTGWGYTF.

The chain has TRBV6-5 and TRBJ2-7; TCRdb outputs TRBD2, but without DNA this stays unchecked. The CDR3 runs to 14 residues. DNA was not recorded. Germline loops: CDR1 MNHEY, CDR2 SVGAGI. The chain's CDR3 is CASSYRVDTYEQYF.

The rearrangement joins TRBV6-5 to TRBJ1-6; the D gene TCRdb calls, TRBD1, cannot be checked with no DNA. In germline, CDR1 is MNHEY, CDR2 SVGAGI. The CDR3 loop spans 16 amino acids. The record lacks a DNA sequence. The CDR3 here is CASSSQQGINNSPLHF.

The chain combines TRBV5-4 with TRBJ2-7; checking the TCRdb D call of TRBD1 is not possible without DNA. CDR3 length: 15 residues. Only the protein is on record. Looked up from germline, CDR1 is SGHNT and CDR2 is YYREEE (reference sequence). This CDR3 reads CASSLGQAPSYEQYF.

The chain couples TRBV7-9 to TRBJ1-4. This CDR3 comprises 14 residues. No DNA accompanies this entry. The germline CDR1 and CDR2 sequences are SEHNR and FQNEAQ (reference sequence). The CDR3 protein is CASSSGTGNEKLFF.

The CDR3 is CASSPNTGELFF. This chain links TRBV7-3 with TRBJ2-2. Looked up from germline, CDR1 is SGHTA and CDR2 is FQGTGA. CDR3 length: 12 amino acids. No DNA was logged.

V is TRBV10-1 and J is TRBJ2-1. This CDR3 has 11 residues. No DNA is recorded. The germline V gene encodes CDR1 WNHNN and CDR2 SYGVQD (reference sequence). The CDR3 is CASSEGNEQFF.

The chain is built from TRBV27 and TRBJ1-2; without DNA, the TCRdb call of TRBD1 cannot be checked. There are 17 residues in the CDR3. The DNA is not on file. Germline lookup yields CDR1 MNHEY and CDR2 SMNVEV (reference sequence). The chain's CDR3 is CASSPSHRQGGTYGYTF.

The chain couples TRBV6-6 to TRBJ1-2. The germline CDR1 and CDR2 sequences are MNHNY and SVGAGI (reference sequence). The CDR3 is 15 amino acids. No coding sequence is recorded. The CDR3 is CASSYSRDLGYGYTF.

The chain employs TRBV2 and TRBJ2-7; the D gene TCRdb calls, TRBD2, cannot be checked with no DNA. The CDR3 covers 12 residues. The entry carries no DNA sequence. Looked up from germline, CDR1 is SNHLY and CDR2 is FYNNEI. Here the CDR3 reads CASKLAGPEQYF.

CDR3 protein: CASSAGPLRYGYTF. The chain joins TRBV19 to TRBJ1-2. Germline loops: CDR1 LNHDA, CDR2 SQIVND (reference sequence). The CDR3 spans 14 residues. No DNA sequence was recorded. Full variable domain (remainder filled in from reference TRBV19 and TRBJ1-2): DGGITQSPKYLFRKEGQNVTLSCEQNLNHDAMYWYRQDPGQGLRLIYYSQIVNDFQKGDIAEGYSVSREKKESFPLTVTSAQKNPTAFYLCASSAGPLRYGYTFGSGTRLTVV.